The 5 T cell receptor beta chains listed next were all sequenced from one sample in a study of Ad26.COV2.S vaccination and SARS-CoV-2 variants. Treatment denoted: approximately 18 received Ad26.COV2.S at low or high dose, single or two shots; 5 received placebo; per-sample allocation not given. All samples were drawn on day 63, counting from the first vaccine or placebo injection. TCRdb's table, derived via immunoSEQ multiplex PCR, lists solely in-frame clones and lacks some. Among about 680,000 clones listed, around 89% were seen once. Sequenced material: peripheral blood, taken in a trial of Ad26.COV2.S vaccine versus placebo. The receptors were sampled from a person between 18 and 60 years old who received the Ad26.COV2.S COVID-19 vaccine or a placebo.

This chain uses TRBV3-1 (or the pseudogene TRBV3-2) with TRBJ1-2; a weak D match, TRBD1 (6 bases). Trimming cost V 4 bases and J 2 bases, with 11 bases left between them. Germline CDR1 LGHDT, CDR2 YNNKEL (reference sequence). The CDR3 is 14 residues long. The CDR3 here is CASSLQDRNYGYTF. CDR3 coding DNA: TGTGCCAGCAGCCTACAGGACAGAAACTATGGCTACACCTTC.

The J gene is TRBJ1-6, the V gene TRBV6-1, with D perhaps matching TRBD1 (6 bases). The CDR3 runs to 16 residues. From germline, CDR1 is MNHNS and CDR2 SASEGT. The V gene lost 3 bases and the J gene lost 9 bases, with 18 bases spanning the gap. The CDR3 loop is CASSDRRGESTSPLHF. The CDR3 coding sequence is TGTGCCAGCAGTGACCGAAGGGGGGAGAGCACTTCACCCCTCCACTTT.

The chain combines TRBV5-4 with TRBJ2-1; 8 bases fit TRBD1. Per the germline V gene, CDR1 is SGHNT and CDR2 is YYREEE (reference sequence). CDR3 length equals 15 residues. V lost 0 bases, J lost 8 bases, and 7 bases stayed unmatched. The CDR3 loop is CASSLGQGPWDEQFF. The CDR3 DNA reads TGTGCCAGCAGCTTGGGACAGGGGCCGTGGGATGAGCAGTTCTTC.

V and J are TRBV18 and TRBJ1-1; the D gene is possibly TRBD1 (6 bases). Deletions cut 6 bases from V and 3 bases from J, with 20 bases between. The CDR3 contains 16 residues. Per germline, CDR1 KGHSH and CDR2 LQKENI. The CDR3 spells CASSPRDIGQDTEAFF. The CDR3, as DNA: TGTGCCAGCTCCCCTCGGGACATCGGGCAGGACACTGAAGCTTTCTTT.

This clone was seen just once. This chain links TRBV29-1 with TRBJ2-3; 9 bases are a match to TRBD1. Germline V gives CDR1 SQVTM, CDR2 ANQGSEA. CDR3 size: 13 residues. Trimming removed 6 bases from V and 4 bases from J; junction bases left unmatched: 5. The CDR3 protein is CSVGTGSPDTQYF. In DNA form, the CDR3 reads TGCAGCGTCGGGACAGGGTCTCCAGATACGCAGTATTTT.